The 22 T cell receptor beta chains reported below all come from one sample, sequenced in a study of early T cells in non-severe SARS-CoV-2 infection. TCRdb itself ran the 5' RACE reads through MiXCR, one entry per CDR3 protein. The sample holds under 60,000 distinct CDR3 sequences, around 8% seen once. The sequencing sample was made of whole blood. The origin of the receptors is an adult who was a healthcare worker with PCR-confirmed SARS-CoV-2 infection or an uninfected control (not recorded which).

This clonotype was counted many times. V is TRBV18 and J is TRBJ2-7, with TRBD1 as a possible D gene (6 bases). The CDR3 sequence is 14 residues long. In germline, CDR1 is KGHSH, CDR2 LQKENI. V dropped 3 bases and J dropped 3 bases, with 12 bases sitting between them. The CDR3 DNA reads TGTGCCAGCTCACCTCCTGGACAGATCTACGAGCAGTACTTC. Translating it yields CASSPPGQIYEQYF. Complete variable domain (other parts from reference TRBV18 and TRBJ2-7): NAGVMQNPRHLVRRRGQEARLRCSPMKGHSHVYWYRQLPEEGLKFMVYLQKENIIDESGMPKERFSAEFPKEGPSILRIQQVVRGDSAAYFCASSPPGQIYEQYFGPGTRLTVT.

The rearrangement uses TRBV9 and TRBJ1-6, with TRBD1 as a possible D gene (5 bases). This CDR3 has 17 amino acids. The germline CDR1 and CDR2 sequences are SGDLS and YYNGEE. Trimming removed 1 base at V and 3 bases at J, with 14 bases between. The DNA of the CDR3 is TGTGCCAGCAGCGTATTTCCGGGGACCAACTATAATTCACCCCTCCACTTT. This gives the protein CASSVFPGTNYNSPLHF. The full variable domain, completed using reference TRBV9 and TRBJ1-6, is DSGVTQTPKHLITATGQRVTLRCSPRSGDLSVYWYQQSLDQGLQFLIQYYNGEERAKGNILERFSAQQFPDLHSELNLSSLELGDSALYFCASSVFPGTNYNSPLHFGNGTRLTVT.

V and J are TRBV5-1 and TRBJ2-7, with 9 bases matching TRBD2. The CDR3 length is 16 residues. After removal of 0 bases from V and 5 bases from J, the junction contained 9 bases not matched to a gene. Germline CDR1 is SGHRS and CDR2 is YFSETQ. DNA for the CDR3: TGCGCCAGCAGCTTGGGAGAGGGACTAGCCGCAAACGAGCAGTACTTC. This sequence encodes CASSLGEGLAANEQYF.

V usage is TRBV2 and J usage is TRBJ2-7; 11 bases align to TRBD2. V gave up 9 bases and J gave up 7 bases; unmatched junction bases: 11. This CDR3 comprises 14 residues. The V gene's germline CDR1 is SNHLY and CDR2 FYNNEI. CDR3 protein: CASTSGSPLGEQYF. CDR3 nucleotides: TGTGCCAGTACTAGCGGGAGTCCTCTAGGGGAGCAGTACTTC.

The sample holds many counts of this clonotype. The rearrangement links TRBV5-1 to TRBJ1-1, with D possibly being TRBD1 (5 bases). V was clipped by 3 bases and J by 0 bases, with 9 bases between them. The CDR3 contains 14 residues. Germline CDR1 and CDR2: SGHRS and YFSETQ. The CDR3 protein is CASSSRGMNTEAFF. CDR3 in DNA: TGCGCCAGCAGCTCCCGGGGGATGAACACTGAAGCTTTCTTT. The whole variable domain, remainder taken from reference TRBV5-1 and TRBJ1-1, is KAGVTQTPRYLIKTRGQQVTLSCSPISGHRSVSWYQQTPGQGLQFLFEYFSETQRNKGNFPGRFSGRQFSNSRSEMNVSTLELGDSALYLCASSSRGMNTEAFFGQGTRLTVV.

This chain connects TRBV7-9 to TRBJ1-2; tentative D call: TRBD1 (5 bases). V shed 4 bases and J shed 2 bases, with 14 bases lying between them. Germline loops: CDR1 SEHNR, CDR2 FQNEAQ (reference sequence). The CDR3 is made up of 15 amino acids. CDR3 in amino acids: CASSSVRDGNYGYTF. The CDR3 nucleotides are TGTGCCAGCAGCTCCGTCCGGGACGGAAACTATGGCTACACCTTC.

At least ten counts were recorded for this clonotype. J is TRBJ2-3 and V is TRBV7-8; D is perhaps TRBD2 (5 bases). V lost 5 bases to trimming and J lost 2 bases, with 14 bases between them. CDR1 is SGHVS, CDR2 FQNEAQ, per germline. The CDR3 has 15 residues. CDR3 amino acids: CASSRGLADTDTQYF. The CDR3 nucleotides read TGTGCCAGCAGCCGAGGGCTAGCTGACACAGATACGCAGTATTTT.

The sample holds many counts of this clonotype. This chain uses TRBV6-4 with TRBJ2-3; 9 bases fit TRBD2. The length of the CDR3 is 15 residues. Germline V gives CDR1 MRHNA, CDR2 SNTAGT. The junction had 6 bases not matched to a gene; V was cut back by 6 bases and J by 2 bases. CDR3 residues: CASSASSGATDTQYF. CDR3 nucleotide sequence: TGTGCCAGCAGCGCCTCTAGCGGGGCCACAGATACGCAGTATTTT.

The chain combines TRBV12-3 or TRBV12-4 with TRBJ2-3; D uncertain. This CDR3 is 12 amino acids long. V was clipped by 3 bases and J by 5 bases, with 6 bases between them. This chain's CDR3 is CASSLKGDTQYF. As DNA, the CDR3 is TGTGCCAGCAGTTTGAAAGGAGATACGCAGTATTTT.

This clonotype was seen more than once but under ten times. The rearrangement links TRBV10-2 to TRBJ2-6; TRBD1 matches at 12 bases. CDR1 is WSHSY, CDR2 SAAADI, per germline. With V trimmed by 4 bases and J by 2 bases, 6 bases remained unmatched. This CDR3 has 18 residues. The CDR3 is CASSVLRDRGPGANVLTF. DNA for the CDR3: TGCGCCAGCAGTGTCCTCCGGGACAGGGGGCCTGGGGCCAACGTCCTGACTTTC.

This clonotype showed up many times. The chain couples TRBV3-1 to TRBJ1-5, with D possibly TRBD1 on 6 matching bases. Germline CDR1 reads LGHDT; CDR2 reads YNNKEL (reference sequence). The germline V and J ends were trimmed by 5 bases and 4 bases, with 15 bases remaining between them. The CDR3 loop spans 15 amino acids. Here the CDR3 DNA reads TGTGCCAGCAGCTTAGGGGGGCAGGGAAATCAGCCCCAGCATTTT. The encoded protein is CASSLGGQGNQPQHF.

This clonotype turned up a few times. The chain is built from TRBV6-5 and TRBJ2-7; 7 nucleotides match TRBD1. This CDR3 is built from 14 residues. After removal of 6 bases from V and 3 bases from J, the junction contained 8 bases not matched to a gene. Germline V CDR1 and CDR2: MNHEY, SVGAGI. The CDR3 region has the DNA TGTGCCAGCAGACGGACAGGTTTCGACTACGAGCAGTACTTC. Protein product: CASRRTGFDYEQYF.

This clonotype was recorded a few times. The J gene is TRBJ2-1, the V gene TRBV7-8; weak D call: TRBD2 (6 bases). The CDR3 consists of 15 residues. CDR1 and CDR2 from the germline V gene are SGHVS and FQNEAQ. The V end was cut by 3 bases, the J end by 2 bases, with 11 bases between. The chain's CDR3 is CASSLGTAPYNEQFF. The CDR3 DNA reads as TGTGCCAGCAGCTTGGGGACTGCACCCTACAATGAGCAGTTCTTC. Supplemented by reference TRBV7-8 and TRBJ2-1, the full variable domain reads GAGVSQSPRYKVAKRGQDVALRCDPISGHVSLFWYQQALGQGPEFLTYFQNEAQLDKSGLPSDRFFAERPEGSVSTLKIQRTQQEDSAVYLCASSLGTAPYNEQFFGPGTRLTVL.

The DNA for the CDR3 is TGTGCCAGCAGCCCCGTAGCGGGGAGCACAGATACGCAGTATTTT. This sequence encodes CASSPVAGSTDTQYF. The J gene is TRBJ2-3, the V gene TRBV3-1; 8 bases map to TRBD2. CDR1 LGHDT and CDR2 YNNKEL come from the germline V gene (reference sequence). With V trimmed by 4 bases and J by 0 bases, 3 bases remained unmatched. The CDR3 is made up of 15 amino acids.

This clonotype was counted many times. This chain uses TRBV13 with TRBJ1-1; possible D gene TRBD1, 5 bases. V was cut by 4 bases and J by 0 bases, with 15 bases left in between. The germline V gene has CDR1 PRHDT and CDR2 FYEKMQ (reference sequence). The CDR3 length is 16 residues. The CDR3 region has the DNA TGTGCCAGCAGCTCGGGGCCGGTTCGGGTGAACACTGAAGCTTTCTTT. Encoded protein: CASSSGPVRVNTEAFF.

This clonotype was detected only a few times. V and J are TRBV5-1 and TRBJ2-5; possibly TRBD1 or TRBD2 for D (5 bases each). Germline V gene data show CDR1 as SGHRS and CDR2 as YFSETQ. V was cut by 0 bases and J by 3 bases, with 9 bases left in between. The CDR3 length is 14 residues. The CDR3 sequence: CASSLVGTEETQYF. CDR3 in DNA: TGCGCCAGCAGCTTGGTAGGGACGGAAGAGACCCAGTACTTC.

This clonotype was detected ten times or more. V and J are TRBV20-1 and TRBJ1-5; no clear D. This CDR3 has 13 amino acids. Trimming took off 7 bases at V and 0 bases at J, with 10 bases between the two ends. In germline, CDR1 is DFQATT, CDR2 SNEGSKA (reference sequence). CDR3 sequence reads: CSGGSDSNQPQHF. CDR3 in DNA: TGCAGTGGTGGGAGTGATAGCAATCAGCCCCAGCATTTT.

This clonotype was seen ten or more times. The gene calls are TRBV20-1 and TRBJ2-1, with 8 bases lining up with TRBD2. CDR3 length: 12 residues. Germline V gene sequence: CDR1 DFQATT, CDR2 SNEGSKA (reference sequence). With 4 bases clipped from V and 10 bases from J, the junction kept 6 bases outside the gene matches. CDR3 in DNA: TGCAGTGCTAAAGGACTAGCAGGAGAGCAGTTCTTC. Translation: CSAKGLAGEQFF.

This clonotype was counted only a few times. The chain recombines TRBV28 with TRBJ2-4; D may be TRBD1 (5 bases). There are 14 residues in the CDR3. The germline V and J ends were trimmed by 4 bases and 8 bases, with 15 bases remaining between them. Germline V CDR1 and CDR2: MDHEN, SYDVKM. For the CDR3, the DNA is TGTGCCAGCAGTTGGAGCCAGGGAATCCACATTCAGTACTTC. Its translation is CASSWSQGIHIQYF.

The chain combines TRBV10-3 with TRBJ2-6, with unresolved D. V was pared by 4 bases and J by 0 bases, with 7 bases between. Germline V gene sequence: CDR1 ENHRY, CDR2 SYGVKD. The CDR3 sequence is 15 residues long. The CDR3 sequence: CAISVSFSGANVLTF. Written as DNA, the CDR3 is TGTGCCATCAGTGTTAGCTTCTCTGGGGCCAACGTCCTGACTTTC.

In this sample, this clonotype turned up a few times. The chain links TRBV12-3 or TRBV12-4 to TRBJ2-2; D tentatively fits TRBD1 or TRBD2 (5 bases each). CDR3 size: 15 residues. The V gene lost 3 bases and the J gene lost 0 bases, with 8 bases spanning the gap. Written as DNA, the CDR3 is TGTGCCAGCAGTTTTGGGGGTACGAACACCGGGGAGCTGTTTTTT. Translating it yields CASSFGGTNTGELFF.

The chain carries TRBV3-1 and TRBJ2-3; no reliable D call. The CDR3 is 13 amino acids. V was pared by 4 bases and J by 6 bases, with 11 bases between. Germline values: CDR1 LGHDT, CDR2 YNNKEL (reference sequence). The DNA for the CDR3 is TGTGCCAGCAGCCCGGTTGGTATGGATACGCAGTATTTT. It specifies CASSPVGMDTQYF.